One sample yielded the 22 T cell receptor beta chains listed below, sequenced in a study of T cells in Graves' hyperthyroidism and ophthalmopathy. Using RNA transcripts as the source, TCR beta CDR3 regions were amplified. The TCR CDR3 was amplified in a first-round RT-PCR using the HTBI primer set. MiXCR was run by TCRdb on the multiplex PCR reads, yielding one entry per CDR3 protein. The data show about 360,000 distinct CDR3 sequences, about 13% seen once. The sample was blood. The source of these receptors is a woman aged 18-29 years with Graves' hyperthyroidism.

This clonotype was counted at least ten times. The gene calls are TRBV28 and TRBJ2-7; 7 bases map to TRBD1. V trimming: 2 bases; J trimming: 3 bases; junction bases outside the gene matches: 13. Germline CDR1 and CDR2: MDHEN and SYDVKM. The CDR3 is made up of 17 amino acids. The CDR3 region has the DNA TGTGCCAGCAGTTTAACCACCGGAACAGGGGCCTTCTACGAGCAGTACTTC. It yields the protein CASSLTTGTGAFYEQYF.

Regarding this clonotype: A much larger clone lies a single base off, so this may be a read error. The chain employs TRBV7-9 and TRBJ2-1, with TRBD2 matching over 10 bases. This CDR3 contains 15 residues. With 5 bases clipped from V and 5 bases from J, the junction kept 6 bases outside the gene matches. The germline V gene has CDR1 SEHNR and CDR2 FQNEAQ (reference sequence). The CDR3, as DNA: TGTGCCAGCAGCCCCGGACTAGCGGTCGACAATGAGCAGTTCTTC. Translation gives CASSPGLAVDNEQFF.

The sample holds a few counts of this clonotype. Because it lacks the conserved phenylalanine or tryptophan at the end, this CDR3 is likely a read error. This rearrangement joins TRBV28 to TRBJ2-7; 9 bases fit TRBD2. V dropped 2 bases and J dropped 3; count of bases not matched to a gene: 5. This CDR3 is built from 15 residues. The germline V gene has CDR1 MDHEN and CDR2 SYDVKM. CDR3 amino acids: CASSLDGGGGYEQYL. CDR3 DNA sequence: TGTGCCAGCAGTTTAGATGGCGGGGGGGGCTACGAGCAGTACCTC.

The chain has TRBV5-5 and TRBJ1-4; a weak D match, TRBD1 (6 bases). The CDR3 has 16 amino acids. Per germline, CDR1 SGHKS and CDR2 YYEKEE (reference sequence). V was pared by 4 bases and J by 8 bases, with 21 bases between. Written as DNA, the CDR3 is TGTGCCAGCAGCAATTTTTTATGGGGGGCGGGGGAAAAACTGTTTTTT. This encodes CASSNFLWGAGEKLFF. Looking up the rest from reference TRBV5-5 and TRBJ1-4 gives the full variable domain: DAGVTQSPTHLIKTRGQQVTLRCSPISGHKSVSWYQQVLGQGPQFIFQYYEKEERGRGNFPDRFSARQFPNYSSELNVNALLLGDSALYLCASSNFLWGAGEKLFFGSGTQLSVL.

About this clonotype: A much larger clone is a single base away; this may be a read error. The gene calls are TRBV30 and TRBJ2-5, with D perhaps TRBD1 or TRBD2 (5 bases each). CDR1 is GTSNPN, CDR2 SVGIG, per germline (reference sequence). The CDR3 has 13 amino acids. The CDR3 loop reads CARSGGLTETQYF. The CDR3 bases are TGTGCCCGGAGTGGGGGATTAACAGAGACCCAGTACTTC.

Ten or more counts support this clonotype. The chain has TRBV7-2 and TRBJ2-1; D perhaps matches TRBD2 (6 bases). The CDR3 contains 14 residues. V shed 0 bases and J shed 9 bases, with 12 bases lying between them. The germline CDR1 and CDR2 sequences are SGHTA and FQGNSA. Here the CDR3 DNA reads TGTGCCAGCAGCTTAGCGGGACTCCCCGGTGAGCAGTTCTTC. The encoded protein is CASSLAGLPGEQFF.

The CDR3 DNA reads as TGTGCCAGCAGCCAGGGACGGGGAAACACCATATATTTT. Translated, it gives CASSQGRGNTIYF. J is TRBJ1-3 and V is TRBV7-2, with D maybe TRBD1 (5 bases). V lost 5 bases and J lost 4, with 9 bases in between. This CDR3 comprises 13 residues. Germline V lookup: CDR1 SGHTA, CDR2 FQGNSA. The whole variable domain, filled in from reference TRBV7-2 and TRBJ1-3, reads GAGVSQSPSNKVTEKGKDVELRCDPISGHTALYWYRQSLGQGLEFLIYFQGNSAPDKSGLPSDRFSAERTGGSVSTLTIQRTQQEDSAVYLCASSQGRGNTIYFGEGSWLTVV.

This clonotype was detected many times. This chain links TRBV7-2 with TRBJ2-1; D is unclear. V lost 1 base and J 5 bases, leaving 18 bases between the germline ends. The CDR3 length is 17 residues. Germline V gives CDR1 SGHTA, CDR2 FQGNSA. This CDR3 reads CASSLDPLLIANNEQFF. In DNA form, the CDR3 reads TGTGCCAGCAGCTTAGACCCTCTACTTATTGCGAACAATGAGCAGTTCTTC.

V usage is TRBV19 and J usage is TRBJ2-1, with no clear D. This CDR3 is built from 14 residues. The germline V gene encodes CDR1 LNHDA and CDR2 SQIVND (reference sequence). The V gene lost 6 bases and the J gene lost 1 base, with 10 bases spanning the gap. CDR3 amino acids: CASRVKASYNEQFF. Written as DNA, the CDR3 is TGTGCCAGTAGGGTCAAGGCGTCCTACAATGAGCAGTTCTTC.

At least ten counts were recorded for this clonotype. Its ends do not fully match the called genes, so a read error is possible. The CDR3 DNA reads as TGTGCCAGCAGCTCCATAGCGGGAGGGGGGTACAATGAACAGTTCTTC. Translated, it gives CASSSIAGGGYNEQFF. The gene calls are TRBV7-9 and TRBJ2-1; 11 positions agree with TRBD2. CDR1 is SEHNR, CDR2 FQNEAQ, per germline (reference sequence). This CDR3 is 16 amino acids long.

This chain uses TRBV5-5 with TRBJ2-7, with D perhaps assigned TRBD1 or TRBD2 (5 bases each). The CDR3 sequence is 15 residues long. V lost 5 bases and J lost 0, with 15 bases in between. CDR1 SGHKS and CDR2 YYEKEE come from the germline V gene (reference sequence). The CDR3 sequence: CASRGAGGYSYEQYF. CDR3 DNA: TGTGCCAGCAGAGGGGCTGGGGGATACTCCTACGAGCAGTACTTC.

Concerning this clonotype itself: A read error may be the cause here, since a much bigger clone is one base away. The gene calls are TRBV2 and TRBJ2-1, with 8 bases matching TRBD2. Germline V CDR1 and CDR2: SNHLY, FYNNEI. The CDR3 contains 13 residues. CDR3 in DNA: TGTGCCAGCAGCCGGGAGGGCATAAATGGGCAGTTCTTC. The encoded protein is CASSREGINGQFF.

This clonotype has just a few counts. At one boundary the junction diverges from the germline segment, which might be a read error. The rearrangement uses TRBV20-1 and TRBJ1-6, with TRBD1 identical over 8 bases. CDR3 length equals 13 residues. Germline lookup yields CDR1 DFQATT and CDR2 SNEGSKA (reference sequence). In DNA, the CDR3 is TGCAGTGCTGCCGGACAGGGCCAATCACCCCCCCACTTT. Amino acid sequence: CSAAGQGQSPPHF.

The table lists this clonotype with many counts. The chain carries TRBV30 and TRBJ1-1; D ambiguous. Per the germline V gene, CDR1 is GTSNPN and CDR2 is SVGIG (reference sequence). This CDR3 is 12 amino acids long. Trimming shortened V by 0 bases and J by 8 bases, and 10 bases separated the two germline ends. CDR3 DNA sequence: TGTGCCTGGAGTGTACTACGGTCAGAAGCTTTCTTT. It translates to CAWSVLRSEAFF.

There are many counts of this clonotype. The genes are TRBV3-1 and TRBJ1-5, with D possibly TRBD1 on 5 matching bases. This CDR3 comprises 15 residues. CDR1 is LGHDT and CDR2 is YNNKEL in the germline V gene (reference sequence). Trimming removed 4 bases at V and 0 bases at J, with 10 bases between. In DNA form, the CDR3 reads TGTGCCAGCAGCCCGACAGCGTATAGCAATCAGCCCCAGCATTTT. Translated: CASSPTAYSNQPQHF.

This clonotype was observed many times. V is TRBV3-1 and J is TRBJ2-7; 13 positions match TRBD2. The germline gives CDR1 LGHDT, CDR2 YNNKEL (reference sequence). The CDR3 covers 14 residues. Unmatched junction bases numbered 2, after V lost 4 bases and J lost 5 bases. The CDR3 loop reads CASSPLAGGNEQYF. The CDR3 coding sequence is TGTGCCAGCAGCCCACTAGCGGGGGGGAACGAGCAGTACTTC.

This clonotype appeared many times. The gene calls are TRBV2 and TRBJ1-5; 8 bases agree with TRBD1. CDR1 and CDR2 from the germline V gene are SNHLY and FYNNEI. V shed 8 bases and J 4 bases; nucleotides not matched to a gene: 7. The CDR3 spans 14 residues. DNA for the CDR3: TGTGCCAGCGGATTAACAGGGGGAAATCAGCCCCAGCATTTT. Amino acids: CASGLTGGNQPQHF. Supplemented by reference TRBV2 and TRBJ1-5, the full variable domain reads EPEVTQTPSHQVTQMGQEVILRCVPISNHLYFYWYRQILGQKVEFLVSFYNNEISEKSEIFDDQFSVERPDGSNFTLKIRSTKLEDSAMYFCASGLTGGNQPQHFGDGTRLSIL.

The chain combines TRBV29-1 with TRBJ2-7; no clear D. This CDR3 region has 12 residues. Germline CDR1 SQVTM, CDR2 ANQGSEA. The V end lost 1 base, the J end lost 1 base, and 5 bases lay between the germline ends. The chain's CDR3 is CSVEGSSYEQYF. In nucleotides, the CDR3 is TGCAGCGTTGAAGGGAGTTCCTACGAGCAGTACTTC.

The count of this clonotype is one. The CDR3 DNA follows: TGTGCCAGCAGCGTAGGACAGGTTGATAATTCACCCCTCCACTTT. Its protein is CASSVGQVDNSPLHF. V is TRBV9 and J is TRBJ1-6, with D perhaps matching TRBD1 (6 bases). V dropped 0 bases and J dropped 5 bases, with 9 bases sitting between them. CDR3 length: 15 residues. Germline V gene data show CDR1 as SGDLS and CDR2 as YYNGEE. The whole variable domain, filled in from reference TRBV9 and TRBJ1-6, reads DSGVTQTPKHLITATGQRVTLRCSPRSGDLSVYWYQQSLDQGLQFLIQYYNGEERAKGNILERFSAQQFPDLHSELNLSSLELGDSALYFCASSVGQVDNSPLHFGNGTRLTVT.

This clonotype was picked up many times. The rearrangement joins TRBV19 to TRBJ2-1; the D gene is possibly TRBD2 (6 bases). Germline values: CDR1 LNHDA, CDR2 SQIVND (reference sequence). The CDR3 consists of 15 residues. Between the trimmed V and J ends, which lost 0 bases and 4 bases, there was a span of 10 bases. The CDR3 loop is CASSIDRGTYNEQFF. The CDR3 DNA follows: TGTGCCAGTAGTATAGATCGAGGGACTTACAATGAGCAGTTCTTC.

This clonotype was counted many times. The chain is built from TRBV20-1 and TRBJ2-1; D is tentatively TRBD1 or TRBD2 (5 bases each). V was cut by 6 bases and J by 6 bases, with 15 bases left in between. Germline CDR1 is DFQATT and CDR2 is SNEGSKA (reference sequence). CDR3 size: 13 residues. CDR3 nucleotides: TGCAGTGCCCCCTCGCGTGGGGGCAATGAGCAGTTCTTC. Amino acid sequence: CSAPSRGGNEQFF.

Ten or more counts support this clonotype. The V and J genes are TRBV6-2 or TRBV6-3 and TRBJ1-4, with no clear D. This CDR3 comprises 14 residues. Between the trimmed V and J ends, which lost 4 bases and 8 bases, there was a span of 14 bases. Per germline, CDR1 MNHEY and CDR2 SVGEGT. The CDR3 is CASSSSFLGEKLFF. CDR3 bases: TGTGCCAGCAGTTCGTCATTCCTTGGCGAAAAACTGTTTTTT.